The 26 T cell receptor beta chains listed next were all sequenced from one sample in a study of blood T cell repertoires in COVID-19. Only in-frame clones appear in the TCRdb table, and some are missing; sequencing was by immunoSEQ multiplex PCR. The sample lists around 400,000 clones, about 89% seen once, with over 0.7% in the top ten. Input material: PBMCs or T cells enriched from blood (not recorded which). These receptors were taken from a woman aged 40-49 years who had been exposed to COVID-19.

The CDR3 nucleotides read TGTGCCACCTCGACAGGGGCCGTACTAAGCACAGATACGCAGTATTTT. It specifies CATSTGAVLSTDTQYF. The rearrangement joins TRBV10-3 to TRBJ2-3, with 8 bases matching TRBD1. Losses at the gene ends were 10 bases for V and 0 bases for J; bases not matched to a gene: 12. This CDR3 spans 16 amino acids. CDR1 and CDR2 from the germline V gene are ENHRY and SYGVKD.

The J gene is TRBJ1-2, the V gene TRBV5-6, with no clear D. The germline CDR1 and CDR2 sequences are SGHDT and YYEEEE. Deletions cut 0 bases from V and 2 bases from J, with 8 bases between. The CDR3 has 14 residues. The chain's CDR3 is CASSLGGQNYGYTF. The CDR3 region has the DNA TGTGCCAGCAGCTTGGGAGGGCAGAACTATGGCTACACCTTC.

This chain connects TRBV19 to TRBJ1-1; TRBD1 agrees at 10 bases. The CDR3 loop spans 14 amino acids. The germline V gene encodes CDR1 LNHDA and CDR2 SQIVND (reference sequence). The trim removed 4 bases at V and 8 bases at J, leaving 7 bases unmatched. CDR3 loop: CASSTDRGLGEAFF. The CDR3 DNA follows: TGTGCCAGTAGTACCGACAGGGGGCTAGGAGAAGCTTTCTTT.

The chain employs TRBV19 and TRBJ1-3; the match to TRBD1 covers 8 bases. V was pared by 4 bases and J by 0 bases, with 8 bases of the junction left unmatched. Germline V gene sequence: CDR1 LNHDA, CDR2 SQIVND (reference sequence). CDR3 length: 17 residues. For the CDR3, the DNA is TGTGCCAGTAGTAACAGGGGGGCCTTCCTCTCTGGAAACACCATATATTTT. Its translation is CASSNRGAFLSGNTIYF.

J is TRBJ1-4 and V is TRBV3-1 (or the pseudogene TRBV3-2); 8 positions agree with TRBD1. The ends lost 4 bases at V and 5 bases at J; junction bases unmatched: 3. The CDR3 is 14 residues long. The germline gives CDR1 LGHDT, CDR2 YNNKEL (reference sequence). This chain's CDR3 is CASSRQGRNEKLFF. The CDR3, as DNA: TGTGCCAGCAGCCGACAGGGGAGGAATGAAAAACTGTTTTTT.

The rearrangement links TRBV24-1 to TRBJ2-3; TRBD2 matches 7 bases. The CDR3 loop spans 15 amino acids. V lost 9 bases to trimming and J lost 3 bases; unmatched junction nucleotides: 11. CDR1 is KGHDR, CDR2 SFDVKD, per germline. CDR3 sequence: CATADPGTTTDTQYF. The CDR3 DNA sequence: TGTGCCACCGCCGATCCCGGGACTACTACAGATACGCAGTATTTT.

The chain links TRBV9 to TRBJ1-4; D is unresolved. V lost 3 bases to trimming and J lost 3 bases, with 12 bases between them. Germline lookup yields CDR1 SGDLS and CDR2 YYNGEE. This CDR3 is 15 amino acids long. CDR3 nucleotide sequence: TGTGCCAGCAGCGGAAAGATGCTAGCTAATGAAAAACTGTTTTTT. It encodes CASSGKMLANEKLFF.

This clone was picked up one time. The rearrangement links TRBV5-1 to TRBJ1-5, with no clear D. The CDR3 is made up of 13 amino acids. Germline assignment: CDR1 SGHRS and CDR2 YFSETQ. V shed 3 bases and J shed 5 bases, with 9 bases lying between them. The CDR3 coding sequence is TGCGCCAGCAGCTCCGGGAGAGATCAGCCCCAGCATTTT. This sequence encodes CASSSGRDQPQHF.

This clone was seen a single time. V gene TRBV7-2 combines with J gene TRBJ1-2; 9 nucleotides align to TRBD1. CDR1 SGHTA and CDR2 FQGNSA come from the germline V gene. This CDR3 is built from 15 residues. With 2 bases clipped from V and 4 bases from J, the junction kept 5 bases outside the gene matches. The CDR3 region has the DNA TGTGCCAGCAGCTTATTCCCGGGACAGGGCTATGGCTACACCTTC. This codes for CASSLFPGQGYGYTF.

V usage is TRBV28 and J usage is TRBJ2-1, with TRBD2 matching over 11 bases. CDR1 and CDR2 from the germline V gene are MDHEN and SYDVKM. CDR3 length: 17 residues. Losses at the gene ends were 1 base for V and 4 bases for J; bases not matched to a gene: 6. The CDR3 region has the DNA TGTGCCAGCAGTTTATCCGGACTAGCGGGTAAATACAATGAGCAGTTCTTC. This sequence encodes CASSLSGLAGKYNEQFF. Filled out from reference TRBV28 and TRBJ2-1, the complete variable domain reads DVKVTQSSRYLVKRTGEKVFLECVQDMDHENMFWYRQDPGLGLRLIYFSYDVKMKEKGDIPEGYSVSREKKERFSLILESASTNQTSMYLCASSLSGLAGKYNEQFFGPGTRLTVL.

The CDR3 region is CASSPEGPDTQYF. CDR3 nucleotides: TGTGCCAGCAGCCCAGAGGGCCCAGATACGCAGTATTTT. The V and J genes are TRBV27 and TRBJ2-3, with D tentatively TRBD2 (5 bases). Germline lookup yields CDR1 MNHEY and CDR2 SMNVEV (reference sequence). The CDR3 has 13 amino acids. The germline V and J ends were trimmed by 6 bases and 4 bases, with 11 bases remaining between them.

Written as DNA, the CDR3 is TGTGCCAGCAGCCAAAACGGACAGTTCGCGAACACCGGGGAGCTGTTTTTT. This sequence encodes CASSQNGQFANTGELFF. The chain couples TRBV3-1 (or the pseudogene TRBV3-2) to TRBJ2-2; possible D gene TRBD1, 6 bases. V lost 2 bases, J lost 0 bases, and 13 bases lay in between. Germline-derived CDR1 and CDR2 are LGHDT and YNNKEL (reference sequence). There are 17 residues in the CDR3.

V gene TRBV27 combines with J gene TRBJ2-7; 8 positions match TRBD1. The CDR3 covers 14 residues. Germline loops: CDR1 MNHEY, CDR2 SMNVEV (reference sequence). J was trimmed by 3 bases and V by 6 bases; bases with no gene match: 7. As DNA, the CDR3 is TGTGCCAGCAGCCCAAGGACAGGGAGCTACGAGCAGTACTTC. It codes for CASSPRTGSYEQYF.

The chain recombines TRBV20-1 with TRBJ2-7; TRBD2 matches 11 bases. J gave up 3 bases and V 3 bases, and 7 bases lay outside the gene matches. CDR1 is DFQATT, CDR2 SNEGSKA, per germline (reference sequence). This CDR3 has 15 residues. Written as DNA, the CDR3 is TGCAGTGCTAGTAGCCTAGCGGGGGGACACTACGAGCAGTACTTC. Translated, it gives CSASSLAGGHYEQYF.

The chain links TRBV7-2 to TRBJ2-6; 9 bases fit TRBD2. Germline V CDR1 and CDR2: SGHTA, FQGNSA. The length of the CDR3 is 18 residues. After removal of 1 base from V and 2 bases from J, the junction contained 6 bases not matched to a gene. CDR3 coding DNA: TGTGCCAGCAGCTTAGTCCTAGCGGGAAGGGCTGGGGCCAACGTCCTGACTTTC. It encodes CASSLVLAGRAGANVLTF.

V is TRBV7-6 and J is TRBJ1-1; D might be TRBD1 (5 bases). CDR1 is SGHVS, CDR2 FNYEAQ, per germline. V shed 2 bases and J shed 1 base, with 14 bases lying between them. This CDR3 comprises 16 residues. CDR3 DNA sequence: TGTGCCAGCAGCTTAACATTGGGGCGTAGGAACACTGAAGCTTTCTTT. As protein: CASSLTLGRRNTEAFF.

The V call is TRBV3-1 (or the pseudogene TRBV3-2), the J call TRBJ2-3; TRBD2 matches 11 bases. The CDR3 is 16 amino acids. The ends lost 1 base at V and 3 bases at J; junction bases unmatched: 3. Per germline, CDR1 LGHDT and CDR2 YNNKEL (reference sequence). CDR3 sequence: CASSQVAGGKTDTQYF. DNA of the CDR3: TGTGCCAGCAGCCAAGTAGCGGGAGGGAAAACAGATACGCAGTATTTT.

The chain is built from TRBV18 and TRBJ1-3; 8 bases fit TRBD1. The germline V gene encodes CDR1 KGHSH and CDR2 LQKENI. The CDR3 has 12 amino acids. V dropped 3 bases and J dropped 12; count of bases not matched to a gene: 4. Here the CDR3 DNA reads TGTGCCAGCTCACCTGGACAGGGTGACATATATTTT. Its protein is CASSPGQGDIYF.

The genes are TRBV18 and TRBJ2-1, with D possibly matching TRBD2 (5 bases). Germline values: CDR1 KGHSH, CDR2 LQKENI. V shed 5 bases and J shed 6 bases, with 14 bases lying between them. The CDR3 has 14 residues. The CDR3 loop reads CASSTKYGVNEQFF. The CDR3 nucleotides read TGTGCCAGCTCAACCAAGTACGGGGTCAATGAGCAGTTCTTC.

The V gene is TRBV12-3 or TRBV12-4, the J gene TRBJ2-1; no reliable D call. Trimming cost V 0 bases and J 8 bases, with 8 bases left between them. The CDR3 sequence is 13 residues long. The CDR3 spells CASSLAVEDEQFF. The CDR3 DNA sequence: TGTGCCAGCAGTTTAGCTGTCGAGGATGAGCAGTTCTTC.

The chain carries TRBV12-5 and TRBJ2-5, with 8 bases that match TRBD2. This CDR3 has 14 residues. Looked up from germline, CDR1 is LGHNT and CDR2 is FRNRAP. The V gene end was trimmed by 7 bases and the J gene end by 2 bases; junction bases not matched to a gene: 6. CDR3 sequence (DNA): TGTGCTAGTGTCCGGGGGGGGAAACAAGAGACCCAGTACTTC. It encodes CASVRGGKQETQYF. Filled out from reference TRBV12-5 and TRBJ2-5, the complete variable domain reads DARVTQTPRHKVTEMGQEVTMRCQPILGHNTVFWYRQTMMQGLELLAYFRNRAPLDDSGMPKDRFSAEMPDATLATLKIQPSEPRDSAVYFCASVRGGKQETQYFGPGTRLLVL.

CDR3 amino acids: CASSPGGGQGRKTGELFF. CDR3 DNA: TGCGCCAGCAGCCCCGGTGGGGGACAGGGTCGTAAAACCGGGGAGCTGTTTTTT. This sequence joins TRBV5-1 and TRBJ2-2; 9 bases are shared with TRBD1. V lost 4 bases, J lost 5 bases, and 15 bases stayed unmatched. The CDR3 is made up of 18 amino acids. The V gene's germline CDR1 is SGHRS and CDR2 YFSETQ.

V is TRBV6-5 and J is TRBJ2-7; 7 bases map to TRBD1. Looked up from germline, CDR1 is MNHEY and CDR2 is SVGAGI. V lost 0 bases to trimming and J lost 3 bases; unmatched junction nucleotides: 8. CDR3 length: 16 residues. CDR3 protein: CASSYSIGQDSYEQYF. DNA for the CDR3: TGTGCCAGCAGTTACTCGATTGGACAGGATAGCTACGAGCAGTACTTC.

This chain joins TRBV7-9 and TRBJ2-7; 9 bases align to TRBD1. Germline assignment: CDR1 SEHNR and CDR2 FQNEAQ (reference sequence). J lost 1 base, V lost 4 bases, and 14 bases had no gene match. The CDR3 has 18 amino acids. The CDR3 DNA sequence: TGTGCCAGCAGCTCCGGGACAGGGATAAGGATCCAATCCTACGAGCAGTACTTC. This gives the protein CASSSGTGIRIQSYEQYF.

The chain couples TRBV10-3 to TRBJ2-3, with 7 bases that match TRBD1. Per the germline V gene, CDR1 is ENHRY and CDR2 is SYGVKD. V lost 6 bases to trimming and J lost 1 base; unmatched junction nucleotides: 4. The CDR3 covers 14 residues. In DNA, the CDR3 is TGTGCCATCAGCCAAGGACAGGGCACAGATACGCAGTATTTT. As protein: CAISQGQGTDTQYF.

This chain joins TRBV7-2 and TRBJ2-3; no firm D call. Trimming removed 8 bases from V and 0 bases from J, with 12 bases in between. This CDR3 is built from 14 residues. Germline assignment: CDR1 SGHTA and CDR2 FQGNSA. The CDR3: CASGPFRSTDTQYF. DNA for the CDR3: TGTGCCAGCGGGCCCTTTCGTAGCACAGATACGCAGTATTTT.